This is a list of T cell receptor beta chains from one sample in a study of blood T cell repertoires in COVID-19. Here immunoSEQ multiplex PCR was the method, and the copy in TCRdb shows in-frame clones only, minus some. The profile shows hundreds of thousands of clones, around 90% of them singletons. What was sequenced was peripheral blood. These TCRs come from a woman aged 18 to 35 who had recovered from COVID-19. Both conserved end residues are part of each CDR3. Each record gives: clone size, D gene, J gene, V gene, CDR3 DNA, CDR3 protein. The D gene is left open where the match is weak. Some rows mark clone size as missing; the rest say once, few, many or name a class of expanded clone.

>.|.|TRBJ2-1|TRBV7-9
TGTGCCAGCCGCGGGACGCGAGGGAACAATGAGCAGTTCTTC
CASRGTRGNNEQFF
>.|TRBD1|TRBJ1-2|TRBV5-1
TGCGCCAGCAGGGTTCAACAGGGGGCTACGATCTATGGCTACACCTTC
CASRVQQGATIYGYTF
>.|.|TRBJ2-3|TRBV24-1
TGTGCCACCAGTGATTCGGCCGGGGTTGGAGATACGCAGTATTTT
CATSDSAGVGDTQYF
>.|.|TRBJ1-1|TRBV11-2
TGTGCCAGCAGCTTAGAGCCCACAGCGAACACTGAAGCTTTCTTT
CASSLEPTANTEAFF
>.|TRBD2|TRBJ2-3|TRBV7-2
TGTGCCAGCGGACTAGCGGGACCCACAGATACGCAGTATTTT
CASGLAGPTDTQYF
>once|TRBD2|TRBJ2-3|TRBV3-1/TRBV3-2
TGTGCCAGCAGCCAAGGAGGGACTAGCGGGCATTTGGCGCAGTATTTT
CASSQGGTSGHLAQYF
>.|TRBD2|TRBJ2-2|TRBV11-2
TGTGCCAGCAGCTTAGGGATAGCGGGATTTACCGGGGAGCTGTTTTTT
CASSLGIAGFTGELFF
>.|.|TRBJ1-1|TRBV4-3
TGCGCCAGCAGCCAAGATCCAGGGTACACTGAAGCTTTCTTT
CASSQDPGYTEAFF
>.|TRBD2|TRBJ2-3|TRBV9
TGTGCCAGCAGCGCGTTACTAGCGGGGTTCACAGATACGCAGTATTTT
CASSALLAGFTDTQYF
>.|TRBD2|TRBJ2-1|TRBV7-9
TGTGCCAGCAGCTTAGATTTAACGTGGCGGGAGTCCCACAATGAGCAGTTCTTC
CASSLDLTWRESHNEQFF
>.|.|TRBJ1-2|TRBV6-5
TGTGCCAGCACCGTAGGACAGAGCTATGGCTACACCTTC
CASTVGQSYGYTF
>.|TRBD1|TRBJ1-1|TRBV28
TGTGCCAGCAGTTTATTACAGGGGGCAACGAACACTGAAGCTTTCTTT
CASSLLQGATNTEAFF
>.|.|TRBJ1-1|TRBV6-4
TGTGCCAGCAGAAGATGGGGGGGTTGCGCTGAAGCTTTCTTT
CASRRWGGCAEAFF
>.|TRBD1|TRBJ1-1|TRBV7-9
TGTGCCAGCAGCCCCAGGACAGGGATGAACACTGAAGCTTTCTTT
CASSPRTGMNTEAFF
>once|.|TRBJ2-5|TRBV9
TGTGCCAGCAGCGTCCATCCGGGACTTACCAAAGAGACCCAGTACTTC
CASSVHPGLTKETQYF
>.|.|TRBJ2-1|TRBV2
TGTGCCAGCAGTGATAGGACTACGTCCTACAATGAGCAGTTCTTC
CASSDRTTSYNEQFF
>.|.|TRBJ1-4|TRBV5-1
TGCGCCAGCAGCCAGCGGGGACAACAGGGTGAAAAACTGTTTTTT
CASSQRGQQGEKLFF
>.|.|TRBJ2-1|TRBV18
TGTGCCAGCTCACCAGGTAGTAAGCGTAACAATGAGCAGTTCTTC
CASSPGSKRNNEQFF